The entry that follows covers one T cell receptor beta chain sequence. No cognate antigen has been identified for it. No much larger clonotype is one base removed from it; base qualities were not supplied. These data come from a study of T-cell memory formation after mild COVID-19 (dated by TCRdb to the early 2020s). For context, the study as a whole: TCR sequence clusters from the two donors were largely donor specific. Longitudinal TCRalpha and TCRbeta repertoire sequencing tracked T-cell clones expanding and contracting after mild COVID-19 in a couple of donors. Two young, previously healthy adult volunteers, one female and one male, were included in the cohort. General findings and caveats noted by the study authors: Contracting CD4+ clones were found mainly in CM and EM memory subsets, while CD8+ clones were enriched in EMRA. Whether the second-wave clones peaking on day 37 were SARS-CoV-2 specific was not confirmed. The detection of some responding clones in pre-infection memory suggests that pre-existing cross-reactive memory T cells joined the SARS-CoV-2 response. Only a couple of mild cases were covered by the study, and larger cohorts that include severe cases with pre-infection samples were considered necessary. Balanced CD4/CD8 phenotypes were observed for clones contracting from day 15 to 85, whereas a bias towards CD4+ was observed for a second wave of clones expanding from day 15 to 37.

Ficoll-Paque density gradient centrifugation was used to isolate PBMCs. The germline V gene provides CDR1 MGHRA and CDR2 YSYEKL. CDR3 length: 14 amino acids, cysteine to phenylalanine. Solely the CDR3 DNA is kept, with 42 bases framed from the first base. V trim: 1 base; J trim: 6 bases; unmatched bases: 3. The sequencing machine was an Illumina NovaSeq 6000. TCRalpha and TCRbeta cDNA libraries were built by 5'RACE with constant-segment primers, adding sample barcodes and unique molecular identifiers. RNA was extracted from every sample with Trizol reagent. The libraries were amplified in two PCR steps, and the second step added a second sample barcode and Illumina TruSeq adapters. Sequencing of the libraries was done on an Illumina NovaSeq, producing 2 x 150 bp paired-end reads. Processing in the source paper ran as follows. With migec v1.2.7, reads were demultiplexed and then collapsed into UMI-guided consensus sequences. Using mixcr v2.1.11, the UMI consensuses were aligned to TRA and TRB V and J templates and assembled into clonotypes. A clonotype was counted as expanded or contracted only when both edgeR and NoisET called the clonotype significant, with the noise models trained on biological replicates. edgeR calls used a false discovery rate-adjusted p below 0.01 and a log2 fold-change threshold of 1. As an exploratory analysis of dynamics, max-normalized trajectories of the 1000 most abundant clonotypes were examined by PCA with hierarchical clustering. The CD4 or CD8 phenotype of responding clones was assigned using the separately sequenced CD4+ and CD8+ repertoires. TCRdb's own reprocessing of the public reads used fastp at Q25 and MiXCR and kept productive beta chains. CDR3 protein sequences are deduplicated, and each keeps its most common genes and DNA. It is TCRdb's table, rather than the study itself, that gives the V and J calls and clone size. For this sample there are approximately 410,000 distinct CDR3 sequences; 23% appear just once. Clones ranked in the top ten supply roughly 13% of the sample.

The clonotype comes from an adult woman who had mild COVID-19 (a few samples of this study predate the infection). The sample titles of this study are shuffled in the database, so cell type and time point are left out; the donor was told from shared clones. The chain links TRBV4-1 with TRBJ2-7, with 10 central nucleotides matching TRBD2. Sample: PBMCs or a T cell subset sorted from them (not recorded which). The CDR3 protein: CASSQASGGIEQYF. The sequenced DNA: TGCGCCAGCAGCCAAGCTAGCGGGGGTATCGAGCAGTACTTC.